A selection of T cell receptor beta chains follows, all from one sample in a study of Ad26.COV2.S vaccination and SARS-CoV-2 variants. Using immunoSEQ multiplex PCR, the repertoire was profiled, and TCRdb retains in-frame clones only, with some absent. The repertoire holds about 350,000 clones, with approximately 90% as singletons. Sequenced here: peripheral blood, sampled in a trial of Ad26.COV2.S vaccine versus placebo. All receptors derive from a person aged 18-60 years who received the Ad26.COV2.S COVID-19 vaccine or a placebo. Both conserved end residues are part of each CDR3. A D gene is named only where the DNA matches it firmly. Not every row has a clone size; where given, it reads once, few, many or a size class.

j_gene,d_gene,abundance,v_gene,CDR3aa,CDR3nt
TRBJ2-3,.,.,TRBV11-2,CASSDPGARDSDTQYF,TGTGCCAGCAGCGACCCCGGGGCCAGGGACTCAGATACGCAGTATTTT
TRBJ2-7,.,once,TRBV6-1,CASSELRVDEQYF,TGTGCCAGCAGTGAGCTTAGGGTAGACGAGCAGTACTTC
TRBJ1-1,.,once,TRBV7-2,CASSPWVNTEAFF,TGTGCCAGCAGCCCGTGGGTGAACACTGAAGCTTTCTTT
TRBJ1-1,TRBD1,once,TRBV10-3,CAISPGTANTEAFF,TGTGCCATCAGCCCCGGGACAGCGAACACTGAAGCTTTCTTT
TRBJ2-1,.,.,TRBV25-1,CASSEFAGNEQFF,TGTGCCAGCAGTGAATTCGCGGGAAATGAGCAGTTCTTC
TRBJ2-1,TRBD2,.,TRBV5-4,CASSALAAPYNEQFF,TGTGCCAGCAGCGCACTAGCGGCTCCCTACAATGAGCAGTTCTTC
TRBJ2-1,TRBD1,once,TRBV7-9,CASSLMGRGPDEQFF,TGTGCCAGCAGCTTAATGGGCAGGGGGCCCGATGAGCAGTTCTTC
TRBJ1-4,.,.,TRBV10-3,CAISEYSTPNLEKLFF,TGTGCCATCAGTGAATATTCCACTCCCAATCTTGAAAAACTGTTTTTT
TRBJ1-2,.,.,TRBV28,CASSLQFGYTF,TGTGCCAGCAGTTTACAGTTTGGCTACACCTTC
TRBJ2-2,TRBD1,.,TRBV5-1,CASSTGQGASGELFF,TGCGCCAGCAGCACAGGACAGGGGGCGTCCGGGGAGCTGTTTTTT
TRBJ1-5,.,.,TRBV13,CASSPGDQPQHF,TGTGCCAGCAGCCCAGGGGATCAGCCCCAGCATTTT
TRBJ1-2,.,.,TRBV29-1,CSVETANYGYTF,TGCAGCGTGGAGACAGCTAACTATGGCTACACCTTC
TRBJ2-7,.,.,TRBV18,CASSPGTRSSYEQYF,TGTGCCAGCTCGCCGGGGACACGAAGTTCCTACGAGCAGTACTTC
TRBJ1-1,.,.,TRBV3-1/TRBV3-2,CASSQGTPNTEAFF,TGTGCCAGCAGCCAGGGAACCCCGAACACTGAAGCTTTCTTT
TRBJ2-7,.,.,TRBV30,CAWGEVREQYF,TGTGCCTGGGGAGAGGTCCGGGAGCAGTACTTC
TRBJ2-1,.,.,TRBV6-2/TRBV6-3,CASSASRASDEQFF,TGTGCCAGCAGTGCCTCGAGAGCCAGCGATGAGCAGTTCTTC
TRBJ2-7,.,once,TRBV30,CAWSPWDEQYF,TGTGCCTGGAGTCCGTGGGACGAGCAGTACTTC
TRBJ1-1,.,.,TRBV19,CASSIERLLNTEAFF,TGTGCCAGTAGTATAGAGCGGCTCCTGAACACTGAAGCTTTCTTT
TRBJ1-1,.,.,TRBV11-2,CASSLDGGGRTEAFF,TGTGCCAGCAGCTTAGATGGGGGGGGTAGGACTGAAGCTTTCTTT
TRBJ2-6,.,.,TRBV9,CASSPPGVSGANVLTF,TGTGCCAGCAGCCCCCCAGGGGTCTCTGGGGCCAACGTCCTGACTTTC
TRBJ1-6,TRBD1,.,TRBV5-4,CASSLESGTENSPLHF,TGTGCCAGCAGCCTCGAATCCGGGACAGAGAATTCACCCCTCCACTTT
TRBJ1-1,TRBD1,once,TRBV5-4,CASSSRGEGKAFF,TGTGCCAGCAGCTCCAGGGGGGAGGGAAAAGCTTTCTTT
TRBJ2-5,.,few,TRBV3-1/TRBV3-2,CASSQGETQYF,TGTGCCAGCAGCCAAGGGGAGACCCAGTACTTC
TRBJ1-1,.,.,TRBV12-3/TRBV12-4,CASSLAVGSEAFF,TGTGCCAGCAGTTTAGCGGTAGGGAGTGAAGCTTTCTTT
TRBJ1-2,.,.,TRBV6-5,CASSYSKGWSGYTF,TGTGCCAGCAGTTACTCGAAGGGATGGAGTGGCTACACCTTC
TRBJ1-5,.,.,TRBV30,CAWDQGVYQPQHF,TGTGCCTGGGACCAGGGAGTCTATCAGCCCCAGCATTTT
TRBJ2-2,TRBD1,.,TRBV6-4,CANRGGQGPFKNTGELFF,TGTGCCAACAGGGGAGGACAGGGGCCGTTCAAGAACACCGGGGAGCTGTTTTTT
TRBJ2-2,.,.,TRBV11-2,CASSFKATGELFF,TGTGCCAGCAGCTTTAAGGCGACCGGGGAGCTGTTTTTT
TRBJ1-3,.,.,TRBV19,CASSIGHSSGNTIYF,TGTGCCAGTAGTATTGGACACAGCTCTGGAAACACCATATATTTT
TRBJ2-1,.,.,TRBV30,CAWSVRQGWGEQFF,TGTGCCTGGAGTGTACGGCAGGGTTGGGGTGAGCAGTTCTTC
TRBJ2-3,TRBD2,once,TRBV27,CASSPLAGTQYF,TGTGCCAGCAGTCCCTTAGCGGGTACGCAGTATTTT
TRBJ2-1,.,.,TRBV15,CATSTRRFLEQFF,TGTGCCACCAGCACACGAAGGTTTCTTGAGCAGTTCTTC
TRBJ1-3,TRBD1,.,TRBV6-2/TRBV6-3,CASSRGQVLSGNTIYF,TGTGCCAGCAGCCGCGGACAGGTCCTCTCTGGAAACACCATATATTTT
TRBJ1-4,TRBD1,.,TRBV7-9,CASSPRTGENEKLFF,TGTGCCAGCAGCCCCCGGACAGGGGAGAATGAAAAACTGTTTTTT
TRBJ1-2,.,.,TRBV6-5,CASSYLQSNYGYTF,TGTGCCAGCAGTTACTTACAGAGTAACTATGGCTACACCTTC
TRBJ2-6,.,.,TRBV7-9,CASSLGGGSGANVLTF,TGTGCCAGCAGCTTAGGAGGGGGGTCTGGGGCCAACGTCCTGACTTTC
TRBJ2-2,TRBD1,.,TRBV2,CASSAGQGATGELFF,TGTGCCAGCAGCGCAGGACAGGGGGCTACCGGGGAGCTGTTTTTT
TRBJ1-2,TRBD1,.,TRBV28,CASNPTGPRGYTF,TGTGCCAGCAACCCGACAGGGCCGAGGGGCTACACCTTC
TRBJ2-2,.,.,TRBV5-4,CASSLAENRAGELFF,TGTGCCAGCAGCTTGGCTGAAAACAGGGCCGGGGAGCTGTTTTTT
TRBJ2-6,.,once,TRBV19,CASSILSISSGANVLTF,TGTGCCAGTAGTATACTCTCGATTAGCTCTGGGGCCAACGTCCTGACTTTC
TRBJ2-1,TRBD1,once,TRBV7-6,CASSSQGVYNEQFF,TGTGCCAGCAGCTCTCAGGGGGTATACAATGAGCAGTTCTTC
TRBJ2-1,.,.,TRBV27,CASSSLLARDNEQFF,TGTGCCAGCAGTTCATTGCTAGCGAGGGACAATGAGCAGTTCTTC
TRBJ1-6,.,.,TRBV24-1,CATSDLKGGYSPLHF,TGTGCCACCAGTGATTTAAAGGGGGGATATTCACCCCTCCACTTT
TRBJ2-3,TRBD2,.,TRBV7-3,CASSLKTLAGGVDTQYF,TGTGCCAGCAGCCTCAAAACCTTAGCGGGGGGAGTAGATACGCAGTATTTT
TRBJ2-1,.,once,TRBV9,CASSVGAGRDALEQFF,TGTGCCAGCAGCGTAGGGGCAGGGCGGGACGCCTTGGAGCAGTTCTTC
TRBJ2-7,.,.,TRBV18,CASSPVEGNEQYF,TGTGCCAGCTCACCCGTAGAGGGAAACGAGCAGTACTTC